The 17 T cell receptor beta chains listed next were all sequenced from one sample in a study of HIV-infected children after antiretroviral therapy interruption. The TCR library was built from RNA with a 3' RACE protocol and unique molecular identifiers. TCRdb processed the 3' RACE reads anew with MiXCR; each CDR3 protein has one entry. The sample records about 89,000 distinct CDR3 sequences, under 8% being singletons. Treatment: PENTA 11 planned treatment interruption arm or continuous ART arm. This specimen consisted of CD45RA+ CD4+ T cells from PBMCs, pooled from several time points, obtained from a donor given antiretroviral therapy, either interrupted or continuous. The subset is: naive CD4+ CD45RA+ CD45RO- T cells. These receptors originate from a pool of human donors with HIV.

This clonotype was counted ten times or more. The rearrangement uses TRBV20-1 and TRBJ2-5; D is perhaps TRBD1 (6 bases). The length of the CDR3 is 14 residues. Germline V gives CDR1 DFQATT, CDR2 SNEGSKA (reference sequence). Trimming stripped 6 bases from V and 2 bases from J, with 16 bases between. CDR3 region: CSAKKGTHQETQYF. The CDR3 DNA follows: TGCAGTGCCAAAAAAGGGACACATCAAGAGACCCAGTACTTC.

This clonotype appeared many times. The chain has TRBV19 and TRBJ2-5; 9 bases align to TRBD2. This CDR3 is built from 16 residues. Germline CDR1 and CDR2: LNHDA and SQIVND (reference sequence). The ends lost 3 bases at V and 4 bases at J; junction bases unmatched: 9. Here the CDR3 DNA reads TGTGCCAGTAGTATCTCGCGGGGGGGCCTAGGAGAGACCCAGTACTTC. Amino acids: CASSISRGGLGETQYF.

This clonotype has a count of ten or more. This chain links TRBV12-3 or TRBV12-4 with TRBJ2-1; 8 positions match TRBD2. This CDR3 has 17 residues. V lost 1 base to trimming and J lost 2 bases; unmatched junction nucleotides: 7. The CDR3 DNA reads TGTGCCAGCAGTTTAGTATGGAGCGGGAGTACCTACAATGAGCAGTTCTTC. It translates to CASSLVWSGSTYNEQFF.

The rearrangement links TRBV7-9 to TRBJ2-7; 14 nucleotides line up with TRBD2. This CDR3 contains 15 residues. Losses at the gene ends were 5 bases for V and 9 bases for J; bases not matched to a gene: 9. Germline V CDR1 and CDR2: SEHNR, FQNEAQ (reference sequence). The CDR3 nucleotides read TGTGCCAGCAGCAGACCGGGACTAGCGGGGGCAGGGCAGTACTTC. Translation: CASSRPGLAGAGQYF.

This clonotype has ten or more counts. The chain links TRBV12-5 to TRBJ1-2; D is unclear. The CDR3 consists of 12 residues. Germline V lookup: CDR1 LGHNT, CDR2 FRNRAP. The V end lost 1 base, the J end lost 5 bases, and 5 bases lay between the germline ends. CDR3: CASGLEQYGYTF. The CDR3 region has the DNA TGTGCTAGTGGTTTGGAACAGTATGGCTACACCTTC.

Only a few counts were recorded for this clonotype. This sequence joins TRBV6-2 or TRBV6-3 and TRBJ2-3; no clear D. CDR1 and CDR2 from the germline V gene are MNHEY and SVGEGT. The CDR3 totals 13 residues. The V and J ends lost 6 bases and 5 bases respectively, with 12 bases between them. CDR3 sequence reads: CASRRPLGDTQYF. Written as DNA, the CDR3 is TGTGCCAGCAGGAGGCCCCTAGGAGATACGCAGTATTTT.

This clonotype has a count of ten or more. The chain recombines TRBV29-1 with TRBJ1-5; possible D gene TRBD1, 5 bases. CDR3 length: 13 amino acids. The V gene lost 7 bases and the J gene lost 0 bases, with 10 bases spanning the gap. Germline-derived CDR1 and CDR2 are SQVTM and ANQGSEA. CDR3 sequence (DNA): TGCAGCGCGACAGAAAATAGCAATCAGCCCCAGCATTTT. Amino acid sequence: CSATENSNQPQHF.

This clonotype has at least ten counts. V is TRBV4-1 and J is TRBJ2-7; D assignment may be TRBD1 or TRBD2 (5 bases each). The V end was cut by 5 bases, the J end by 1 base, with 15 bases between. The germline V gene encodes CDR1 MGHRA and CDR2 YSYEKL. This CDR3 has 15 amino acids. The DNA for the CDR3 is TGCGCCAGCAGCTTAACCGGGACGGGATCCTACGAGCAGTACTTC. Residues: CASSLTGTGSYEQYF.

This clonotype was seen at least ten times. This chain joins TRBV5-1 and TRBJ1-4; 11 bases align to TRBD1. With V trimmed by 4 bases and J by 8 bases, 7 bases remained unmatched. Germline V gives CDR1 SGHRS, CDR2 YFSETQ. The CDR3 sequence is 15 residues long. The CDR3 here is CASSVTGTGGEKLFF. The DNA for the CDR3 is TGCGCCAGCAGCGTAACCGGGACAGGGGGGGAAAAACTGTTTTTT.

This clonotype was detected many times. One end of the junction fails to match germline, which may point to a read error. V usage is TRBV7-7 and J usage is TRBJ1-1; weak D call: TRBD1 (5 bases). This CDR3 comprises 15 residues. Germline values: CDR1 SSHAT, CDR2 FNYEAQ (reference sequence). Here the CDR3 reads CASSPWQGSNTEAFF. CDR3 DNA: TGTGCTAGCAGCCCGTGGCAGGGATCGAACACTGAAGCTTTCTTT.

The table lists this clonotype with many counts. This rearrangement joins TRBV24-1 to TRBJ2-3; D may be TRBD1 (5 bases). The V end was cut by 1 base, the J end by 9 bases, with 7 bases between. In germline, CDR1 is KGHDR, CDR2 SFDVKD. The CDR3 runs to 12 residues. The CDR3 DNA reads TGTGCCACCAGTGATTTTCAGGGAACGCAGTATTTT. It is translated as CATSDFQGTQYF.

In this sample, this clonotype turned up many times. V gene TRBV5-5 combines with J gene TRBJ2-3; no firm D call. Germline V lookup: CDR1 SGHKS, CDR2 YYEKEE (reference sequence). This CDR3 has 15 residues. The V gene lost 1 base and the J gene lost 4 bases, with 13 bases spanning the gap. CDR3 region: CASSLLWGKSDTQYF. Written as DNA, the CDR3 is TGTGCCAGCAGCTTGCTCTGGGGAAAATCAGATACGCAGTATTTT.

The table lists this clonotype with many counts. The rearrangement uses TRBV11-2 and TRBJ1-4, with D tentatively TRBD1 (5 bases). The CDR3 totals 14 residues. Germline CDR1 reads SGHAT; CDR2 reads FQNNGV. V gave up 4 bases and J gave up 4 bases, with 10 bases separating them. The DNA for the CDR3 is TGTGCCAGCAGCTCCCGGGGGGGTAATGAAAAACTGTTTTTT. Encoded protein: CASSSRGGNEKLFF.

There are many counts of this clonotype. The chain couples TRBV5-4 to TRBJ2-2; D perhaps matches TRBD1 (5 bases). The CDR3 spans 14 residues. Germline lookup yields CDR1 SGHNT and CDR2 YYREEE (reference sequence). V was clipped by 2 bases and J by 6 bases, with 11 bases between them. CDR3 region: CASSFVGVAGELFF. In nucleotides, the CDR3 is TGTGCCAGCAGCTTCGTAGGGGTGGCCGGGGAGCTGTTTTTT.

This clonotype was seen repeatedly, ten times or more. The chain links TRBV6-5 to TRBJ1-4, with D uncertain. V lost 2 bases, J lost 10 bases, and 11 bases lay in between. The germline V gene encodes CDR1 MNHEY and CDR2 SVGAGI. CDR3 length: 13 residues. The CDR3: CASSYGEIGKLFF. The CDR3, as DNA: TGTGCCAGCAGTTACGGGGAAATTGGAAAACTGTTTTTT.

The sample holds many counts of this clonotype. The CDR3 coding sequence is TGTGCCAGCAGTCTCCGGGACAGGGGGATCTACGAGCAGTACTTC. It translates to CASSLRDRGIYEQYF. The chain carries TRBV27 and TRBJ2-7; 11 bases line up with TRBD1. Per germline, CDR1 MNHEY and CDR2 SMNVEV (reference sequence). V trimming: 5 bases; J trimming: 3 bases; junction bases outside the gene matches: 6. The CDR3 totals 15 residues.

There are many counts of this clonotype. The rearrangement uses TRBV20-1 and TRBJ2-3; no firm D call. V lost 4 bases to trimming and J lost 0 bases, with 14 bases between them. This CDR3 has 15 amino acids. Germline CDR1 reads DFQATT; CDR2 reads SNEGSKA (reference sequence). CDR3: CSATVSATSTDTQYF. The CDR3 coding sequence is TGCAGTGCTACCGTCAGCGCCACTAGCACAGATACGCAGTATTTT.